Following are 21 T cell receptor beta chains from one sample sequenced in a study of CD8 T cells in Susac syndrome. Reverse transcription of roughly 0.5 to 1 ug RNA was performed with random hexamers. TCRdb used MiXCR to reprocess the immunoSEQ multiplex PCR reads, holding one entry per CDR3 protein. The table has about 120,000 distinct CDR3 sequences, over 95% seen once. The sequencing input was CD4+ T cells from PBMCs. The receptors here all came from a human donor with Susac syndrome.

Only one count was recorded for this clonotype. This chain joins TRBV20-1 and TRBJ2-1, with TRBD2 matching over 8 bases. The CDR3 length is 15 residues. With 1 base clipped from V and 3 bases from J, the junction kept 5 bases outside the gene matches. Germline-derived CDR1 and CDR2 are DFQATT and SNEGSKA (reference sequence). CDR3 bases: TGCAGTGCTAGAGTTGTAGCGGGATTCTACAATGAGCAGTTCTTC. Translating gives CSARVVAGFYNEQFF.

The chain couples TRBV29-1 to TRBJ1-1; 7 nucleotides agree with TRBD1. V was clipped by 4 bases and J by 3 bases; unmatched bases: 5. There are 13 residues in the CDR3. Germline values: CDR1 SQVTM, CDR2 ANQGSEA. The CDR3, as DNA: TGCAGCGTTGCCAACAGGGGAGACACTGAAGCTTTCTTT. It translates to CSVANRGDTEAFF.

The chain joins TRBV20-1 to TRBJ2-2, with 10 bases matching TRBD2. Trimming at V came to 6 bases and at J to 1 base, leaving 8 bases not matched to a gene. The germline V gene encodes CDR1 DFQATT and CDR2 SNEGSKA (reference sequence). The CDR3 is 16 amino acids. The CDR3 DNA sequence: TGCAGTGCCTCACTTCGGACTAGCGGGAACACCGGGGAGCTGTTTTTT. This gives the protein CSASLRTSGNTGELFF.

The chain combines TRBV5-4 with TRBJ2-5, with 7 bases fitting TRBD2. Germline assignment: CDR1 SGHNT and CDR2 YYREEE (reference sequence). CDR3 length equals 13 residues. The V gene end was trimmed by 3 bases and the J gene end by 4 bases; junction bases not matched to a gene: 3. For the CDR3, the DNA is TGTGCCAGCAGCTCGGGAGGTGTAGAGACCCAGTACTTC. Protein product: CASSSGGVETQYF.

The chain recombines TRBV7-2 with TRBJ2-3; D is possibly TRBD2 (5 bases). Trimming took 5 bases from V and 4 from J, leaving 13 bases between them. Germline values: CDR1 SGHTA, CDR2 FQGNSA. The CDR3 is 14 amino acids. Written as DNA, the CDR3 is TGTGCCAGCAGCCCAGGACTGTCTGCAGATACGCAGTATTTT. This encodes CASSPGLSADTQYF.

The CDR3 protein is CASSLVHLEAFF. The DNA for the CDR3 is TGTGCCAGCAGCTTAGTGCATCTTGAAGCTTTCTTT. The rearrangement links TRBV7-9 to TRBJ1-1; D gene uncertain. CDR1 is SEHNR, CDR2 FQNEAQ, per germline (reference sequence). The CDR3 is 12 residues long. V gave up 1 base and J gave up 7 bases, with 7 bases separating them. The variable domain in full, with the rest retrieved from reference TRBV7-9 and TRBJ1-1, is DTGVSQNPRHKITKRGQNVTFRCDPISEHNRLYWYRQTLGQGPEFLTYFQNEAQLEKSRLLSDRFSAERPKGSFSTLEIQRTEQGDSAMYLCASSLVHLEAFFGQGTRLTVV.

The chain has TRBV20-1 and TRBJ2-7, with D perhaps matching TRBD1 or TRBD2 (5 bases each). The V and J ends lost 4 bases and 4 bases respectively, with 17 bases between them. Germline V lookup: CDR1 DFQATT, CDR2 SNEGSKA (reference sequence). The CDR3 consists of 14 residues. CDR3 amino acids: CSATPDKTGYEQYF. The CDR3 coding sequence is TGCAGTGCTACCCCGGACAAAACGGGGTACGAGCAGTACTTC.

V is TRBV9 and J is TRBJ2-2; the match to TRBD1 covers 9 bases. J gave up 4 bases and V 2 bases, and 12 bases lay outside the gene matches. The germline CDR1 and CDR2 sequences are SGDLS and YYNGEE. The CDR3 has 18 amino acids. The CDR3 DNA sequence: TGTGCCAGCAGCGTTACACCGGGACAGGGTCTGGTCACCGGGGAGCTGTTTTTT. Protein product: CASSVTPGQGLVTGELFF.

This clonotype appeared a single time. V gene TRBV11-1 combines with J gene TRBJ2-1; no clear D gene. Germline CDR1 SGHAT, CDR2 FQDESV (reference sequence). V lost 4 bases and J 3 bases, leaving 10 bases between the germline ends. The CDR3 runs to 14 residues. CDR3 bases: TGTGCCAGCAGCTATTTAAGTGGCTACAATGAGCAGTTCTTC. Its protein product is CASSYLSGYNEQFF.

The rearrangement uses TRBV7-6 and TRBJ2-3; no clear D. CDR1 and CDR2 (germline): SGHVS, FNYEAQ. The length of the CDR3 is 14 residues. V shed 5 bases and J shed 1 base, with 10 bases lying between them. CDR3 nucleotides: TGTGCCAGCAGCCCCACCGGACGCACAGATACGCAGTATTTT. Its protein is CASSPTGRTDTQYF.

This clonotype was detected a few times. The genes are TRBV5-4 and TRBJ2-3, with D possibly matching TRBD2 (5 bases). This CDR3 comprises 13 residues. V lost 4 bases and J 2 bases, leaving 8 bases between the germline ends. The germline V gene has CDR1 SGHNT and CDR2 YYREEE (reference sequence). CDR3 sequence reads: CASSPGFTDTQYF. The CDR3 coding sequence is TGTGCCAGCAGCCCGGGATTCACAGATACGCAGTATTTT.

This clonotype came up once. The chain is built from TRBV12-5 and TRBJ1-1, with TRBD1 identical over 8 bases. Germline V CDR1 and CDR2: LGHNT, FRNRAP. The CDR3 runs to 13 residues. V lost 7 bases, J lost 4 bases, and 5 bases stayed unmatched. CDR3 in DNA: TGTGCTAGTGCCCGACAGGGGATCACTGAAGCTTTCTTT. Its protein is CASARQGITEAFF.

The chain uses TRBV23-1 and TRBJ2-6; D is undetermined. TRBV23-1 is known as an ORF, though its function is uncertain. CDR3 length: 14 residues. Trimming took 1 base from V and 4 from J, leaving 5 bases between them. The CDR3 spells CASSQLPGANVLTF. In DNA form, the CDR3 reads TGCGCCAGCAGTCAATTACCCGGGGCCAACGTCCTGACTTTC.

The rearrangement joins TRBV24-1 to TRBJ2-6, with D unclear. The CDR3 is made up of 14 amino acids. Germline V gene lookup returns CDR1 KGHDR and CDR2 SFDVKD. The V end was cut by 5 bases, the J end by 0 bases, with 4 bases between. CDR3 in amino acids: CATSGSSGANVLTF. For the CDR3, the DNA is TGTGCCACCAGTGGGAGCTCTGGGGCCAACGTCCTGACTTTC.

This chain uses TRBV11-2 with TRBJ2-5; TRBD1 is a possible D gene (5 bases). The ends were cut back, 1 base at V and 4 bases at J, with 13 bases in the middle. The CDR3 consists of 15 residues. CDR1 is SGHAT, CDR2 FQNNGV, per germline. Here the CDR3 DNA reads TGTGCCAGCAGCTTAGGACAGACCCAGGCAGAGACCCAGTACTTC. It encodes CASSLGQTQAETQYF.

The V gene is TRBV12-3 or TRBV12-4, the J gene TRBJ1-1; maybe TRBD1 (6 bases). V lost 3 bases, J lost 4 bases, and 15 bases lay in between. The CDR3 runs 15 residues. The chain's CDR3 is CASSFGGRGVTEAFF. CDR3 bases: TGTGCCAGCAGTTTTGGGGGCCGGGGGGTCACTGAAGCTTTCTTT.

The gene calls are TRBV7-9 and TRBJ1-2; 7 bases match TRBD1. CDR1 is SEHNR and CDR2 is FQNEAQ in the germline V gene (reference sequence). The trim removed 1 base at V and 3 bases at J, leaving 5 bases unmatched. CDR3 size: 15 residues. DNA of the CDR3: TGTGCCAGCAGCTTAGGACAGGGAGTCGACTATGGCTACACCTTC. Translation gives CASSLGQGVDYGYTF.

The V call is TRBV25-1, the J call TRBJ2-7; a weak D match, TRBD2 (6 bases). CDR3 length equals 13 residues. The V and J ends lost 7 bases and 6 bases respectively, with 16 bases between them. Germline-derived CDR1 and CDR2 are MGHDK and SYGVNS. DNA for the CDR3: TGTGCCAGCACCTTCGGACCCGGGGGCGAGCAGTACTTC. The encoded protein is CASTFGPGGEQYF.

The J gene is TRBJ2-1, the V gene TRBV20-1; D tentatively fits TRBD1 or TRBD2 (7 bases each). Trimming stripped 3 bases from V and 6 bases from J, with 21 bases between. Per germline, CDR1 DFQATT and CDR2 SNEGSKA (reference sequence). CDR3 length: 16 residues. The CDR3 is CSASPRGGVGTNEQFF. The DNA of the CDR3 is TGCAGTGCTAGCCCCAGGGGGGGAGTCGGAACCAATGAGCAGTTCTTC.

This chain joins TRBV5-6 and TRBJ2-5, with a weak D call TRBD2 (6 bases). Germline assignment: CDR1 SGHDT and CDR2 YYEEEE. The CDR3 has 13 amino acids. V lost 3 bases to trimming and J lost 3 bases, with 9 bases between them. CDR3 bases: TGTGCCAGCAGCTCTCGGGGGAAAGAGACCCAGTACTTC. Translating gives CASSSRGKETQYF.

This chain connects TRBV19 to TRBJ1-5; D remains ambiguous. Germline V gene lookup returns CDR1 LNHDA and CDR2 SQIVND (reference sequence). The V end lost 4 bases, the J end lost 6 bases, and 19 bases lay between the germline ends. This CDR3 comprises 16 residues. The CDR3 loop reads CASSTTYHLGGQPQHF. DNA of the CDR3: TGTGCCAGTAGTACCACCTACCACCTAGGAGGTCAGCCCCAGCATTTT.